Listed below are T cell receptor beta chains from one sample, sequenced in a study of CD8+ T cells in alopecia areata. Assay used: immunoSEQ multiplex PCR; TCRdb lists only in-frame clones, some missing. The data contain 110,000 to 150,000 clones, roughly three fifths of them singletons. The source was CD4+ T cells sorted from blood, collected at week 0. The origin of the receptors is a human donor with alopecia areata. Both conserved end residues are part of each CDR3. Each record gives: CDR3 protein, CDR3 DNA, D gene, clone size, V gene, J gene. The D gene is left open where the match is weak. Rows may omit the clone size; those that give it use once, few, many or a size class.

CDR3aa: CASSFTGLYGYTF
CDR3nt: TGCGCCAGCAGCTTCACAGGGCTTTATGGCTACACCTTC
d_gene: NA
abundance: NA
v_gene: TRBV5-1
j_gene: TRBJ1-2

CDR3aa: CATSRDLGTDTQYF
CDR3nt: TGTGCCACCAGCAGAGATCTGGGCACAGATACGCAGTATTTT
d_gene: NA
abundance: few
v_gene: TRBV15
j_gene: TRBJ2-3

CDR3aa: CASSSQGPSNGYTF
CDR3nt: TGTGCCAGCAGCTCACAGGGACCCTCTAATGGCTACACCTTC
d_gene: NA
abundance: NA
v_gene: TRBV7-9
j_gene: TRBJ1-2

CDR3aa: CASSLGLDRRTDTQYF
CDR3nt: TGCGCCAGCAGCTTGGGATTGGACAGGCGCACAGATACGCAGTATTTT
d_gene: TRBD1
abundance: NA
v_gene: TRBV5-1
j_gene: TRBJ2-3

CDR3aa: CASSWVVTPKETQYF
CDR3nt: TGTGCCAGCAGCTGGGTAGTTACCCCTAAAGAGACCCAGTACTTC
d_gene: NA
abundance: NA
v_gene: TRBV7-2
j_gene: TRBJ2-5

CDR3aa: CASSPKTSGGLSSYNEQFF
CDR3nt: TGCGCCAGCAGCCCCAAGACTAGCGGGGGATTAAGCTCCTACAATGAGCAGTTCTTC
d_gene: TRBD2
abundance: few
v_gene: TRBV5-1
j_gene: TRBJ2-1

CDR3aa: CASSRQGYEQYF
CDR3nt: TGTGCCAGCAGCCGACAGGGTTACGAGCAGTACTTC
d_gene: TRBD1
abundance: NA
v_gene: TRBV7-6
j_gene: TRBJ2-7

CDR3aa: CAWSVSQGATEAFF
CDR3nt: TGTGCCTGGAGTGTAAGTCAGGGGGCCACTGAAGCTTTCTTT
d_gene: TRBD1
abundance: NA
v_gene: TRBV30
j_gene: TRBJ1-1

CDR3aa: CASSEALHIRF
CDR3nt: TGTGCCAGCAGTGAAGCGCTCCACATCCGCTTC
d_gene: NA
abundance: NA
v_gene: TRBV2
j_gene: TRBJ1-2

CDR3aa: CASSLGDSPGDSPLHF
CDR3nt: TGTGCCAGCAGCTTGGGAGACAGCCCGGGTGATTCACCCCTCCACTTT
d_gene: NA
abundance: few
v_gene: TRBV5-4
j_gene: TRBJ1-6

CDR3aa: CSVGFRASVSYEQYF
CDR3nt: TGCAGCGTCGGATTCCGGGCCTCTGTATCCTACGAGCAGTACTTC
d_gene: NA
abundance: NA
v_gene: TRBV29-1
j_gene: TRBJ2-7

CDR3aa: CSGERGNTIYF
CDR3nt: TGCAGCGGTGAACGGGGAAACACCATATATTTT
d_gene: NA
abundance: NA
v_gene: TRBV29-1
j_gene: TRBJ1-3

CDR3aa: CASSLRARVEQYF
CDR3nt: TGTGCCAGCAGTCTCCGGGCTAGAGTCGAGCAGTACTTC
d_gene: NA
abundance: NA
v_gene: TRBV2
j_gene: TRBJ2-7

CDR3aa: CAISLSGTSGGETQYF
CDR3nt: TGTGCCATCAGCCTCTCCGGGACTAGCGGGGGAGAGACCCAGTACTTC
d_gene: TRBD2
abundance: NA
v_gene: TRBV10-3
j_gene: TRBJ2-5

CDR3aa: CASSPQTYSYEQYF
CDR3nt: TGTGCCAGCAGCCCCCAGACATACTCCTACGAGCAGTACTTC
d_gene: NA
abundance: many
v_gene: TRBV11-2
j_gene: TRBJ2-7

CDR3aa: CASSQIGSGNEKLFF
CDR3nt: TGTGCCAGCAGCCAGATCGGGAGCGGGAATGAAAAACTGTTTTTT
d_gene: NA
abundance: few
v_gene: TRBV7-9
j_gene: TRBJ1-4

CDR3aa: CASSSILAGSTDTQYF
CDR3nt: TGTGCCAGTAGTTCCATCCTAGCGGGAAGCACAGATACGCAGTATTTT
d_gene: TRBD2
abundance: NA
v_gene: TRBV19
j_gene: TRBJ2-3

CDR3aa: CASTPSDRRANVLTF
CDR3nt: TGCGCCAGCACCCCTTCGGACCGAAGGGCCAACGTCCTGACTTTC
d_gene: NA
abundance: NA
v_gene: TRBV5-1
j_gene: TRBJ2-6

CDR3aa: CASSLTGTRTEAFF
CDR3nt: TGTGCCAGCAGTTTAACCGGGACACGCACTGAAGCTTTCTTT
d_gene: NA
abundance: once
v_gene: TRBV28
j_gene: TRBJ1-1

CDR3aa: CASSLVSGTEAFF
CDR3nt: TGTGCCAGCAGCTTGGTGTCAGGGACTGAAGCTTTCTTT
d_gene: NA
abundance: NA
v_gene: TRBV5-6
j_gene: TRBJ1-1

CDR3aa: CAWRDNPFAGYTF
CDR3nt: TGTGCCTGGAGGGACAACCCCTTCGCGGGCTACACCTTC
d_gene: NA
abundance: NA
v_gene: TRBV30
j_gene: TRBJ1-2

CDR3aa: CASSRGPFGNTIYF
CDR3nt: TGTGCCAGCAGCAGGGGGCCCTTTGGAAACACCATATATTTT
d_gene: TRBD1
abundance: NA
v_gene: TRBV27
j_gene: TRBJ1-3

CDR3aa: CAWSVVGLAGDRLF
CDR3nt: TGTGCCTGGAGTGTTGTGGGACTAGCGGGTGATAGGCTCTTC
d_gene: TRBD2
abundance: NA
v_gene: TRBV30
j_gene: TRBJ2-1

CDR3aa: CSVRSRLVETEAFF
CDR3nt: TGCAGCGTCCGGTCCCGTTTGGTGGAGACTGAAGCTTTCTTT
d_gene: NA
abundance: few
v_gene: TRBV29-1
j_gene: TRBJ1-1

CDR3aa: CASSIGTSGVVGETQYF
CDR3nt: TGTGCCAGCAGCATAGGGACTAGCGGGGTAGTTGGAGAGACCCAGTACTTC
d_gene: TRBD2
abundance: few
v_gene: TRBV7-8
j_gene: TRBJ2-5

CDR3aa: CASSPDGTLGRSGYTF
CDR3nt: TGTGCCAGCTCACCTGATGGGACTCTGGGACGAAGTGGCTACACCTTC
d_gene: NA
abundance: few
v_gene: TRBV18
j_gene: TRBJ1-2

CDR3aa: CASRETGANVLTF
CDR3nt: TGCGCCAGCAGGGAGACTGGGGCCAACGTCCTGACTTTC
d_gene: NA
abundance: NA
v_gene: TRBV5-1
j_gene: TRBJ2-6

CDR3aa: CASSRGWKALGETQYF
CDR3nt: TGTGCCAGCAGCCGAGGTTGGAAGGCTCTCGGAGAGACCCAGTACTTC
d_gene: NA
abundance: NA
v_gene: TRBV9
j_gene: TRBJ2-5

CDR3aa: CATSWDRSGNEKLFF
CDR3nt: TGTGCCACCAGTTGGGACAGGTCGGGAAATGAAAAACTGTTTTTT
d_gene: TRBD1
abundance: few
v_gene: TRBV15
j_gene: TRBJ1-4

CDR3aa: CASSTLGTTQETQYF
CDR3nt: TGTGCCAGCAGTACCCTCGGGACCACCCAAGAGACCCAGTACTTC
d_gene: NA
abundance: NA
v_gene: TRBV27
j_gene: TRBJ2-5

CDR3aa: CASSYESGTGGPGEKLFF
CDR3nt: TGTGCCAGCTCTTATGAGTCCGGGACAGGGGGACCAGGGGAAAAACTGTTTTTT
d_gene: TRBD1
abundance: NA
v_gene: TRBV18
j_gene: TRBJ1-4

CDR3aa: CASSQDLLGRGETQYF
CDR3nt: TGTGCCAGCAGCCAAGATCTCTTAGGCAGGGGGGAGACCCAGTACTTC
d_gene: TRBD1
abundance: NA
v_gene: TRBV4-2
j_gene: TRBJ2-5